The T cell receptor (beta chain) described here comes from a study of response to subunit inactivated influenza vaccine. This clonotype was counted a few times. Its antigen is not known. CDR3 length equals 16 residues. Unmatched junction bases numbered 5, after V lost 0 bases and J lost 3 bases. The germline V gene has CDR1 SGHRS and CDR2 YFSETQ. TCRdb used MiXCR to reprocess the RT-PCR reads, holding one entry per CDR3 protein. Of about 500,000 distinct CDR3 sequences in the sample, 15% to 20% were seen once. Study-level results: The authors proposed limited new T cell recruitment per seasonal influenza vaccination.

V and J are TRBV5-1 and TRBJ1-3; TRBD1 matches at 8 bases. The clonotype originates from a man between 50 and 75 years old who received an inactivated influenza vaccine. Material: CD4+ T cells sorted from PBMCs, obtained approximately 25 months after vaccination. The CDR3 nucleotides read TGCGCCAGCAGCTTGGGGCCGACAGGGGATGGAAACACCATATATTTT. Translating gives CASSLGPTGDGNTIYF.